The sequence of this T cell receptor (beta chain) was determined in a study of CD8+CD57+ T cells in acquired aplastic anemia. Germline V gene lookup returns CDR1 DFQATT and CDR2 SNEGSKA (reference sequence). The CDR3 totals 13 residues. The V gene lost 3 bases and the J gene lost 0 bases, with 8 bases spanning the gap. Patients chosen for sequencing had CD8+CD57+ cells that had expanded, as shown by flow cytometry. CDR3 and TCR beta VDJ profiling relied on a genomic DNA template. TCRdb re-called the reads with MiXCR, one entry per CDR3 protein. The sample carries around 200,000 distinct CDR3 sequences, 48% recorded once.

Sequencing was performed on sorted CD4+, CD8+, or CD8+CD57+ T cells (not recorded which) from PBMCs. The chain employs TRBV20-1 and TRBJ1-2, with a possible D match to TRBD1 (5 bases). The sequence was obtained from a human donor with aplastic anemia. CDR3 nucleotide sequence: TGCAGTGCTAGCCTAGGGGCTAACTATGGCTACACCTTC. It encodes CSASLGANYGYTF.